The clone carrying this TCR beta chain was counted between two and nine times. Antigen unknown. The data derive from a study of T cells in localized non-small cell lung cancer. Overall study findings and caveats: Only one tumor region went through sequencing, so heterogeneity may still be there. Overall survival was longer when the density of T cells in the blood was higher. Among the tissues sampled, uninvolved adjacent lung had the highest T cell clonality, above tumor.

The data were produced by immunoSEQ multiplex PCR, yet TCRdb's version contains in-frame clones alone and is incomplete. The top ten clones hold 1.1% of a sample with tens of thousands of clones, roughly nine tenths of them seen once. Unmatched junction bases numbered 11, after V lost 2 bases and J lost 8 bases. The CDR3 spans 14 residues. Per germline, CDR1 GTSNPN and CDR2 SVGIG (reference sequence). Material: peripheral blood, obtained before any cancer treatment. V and J are TRBV30 and TRBJ1-2; 7 bases match TRBD1. The receptor was derived from a woman aged 40-69 years with stage I lung adenocarcinoma. CDR3 nucleotides: TGTGCCTGGAGTCATATGACAGGGACGGTAGGCTACACCTTC. Amino acids: CAWSHMTGTVGYTF.